This T cell receptor beta chain was recorded in a study of cytomegalovirus exposure and HLA in healthy donors. Unmatched junction bases numbered 2, after V lost 2 bases and J lost 1 base. Germline values: CDR1 MNHEY, CDR2 SVGAGI. This CDR3 has 14 amino acids. As for this clone: Its antigen is unknown.

Method: immunoSEQ multiplex PCR; TCRdb's copy keeps in-frame clones and lacks some. The data contain around 120,000 clones, 70% to 90% of them singletons. Findings and limits, study-wide: Most sequenced TCRs were rare (though some public TCRs occurred in many donors). TCR beta chains numbering roughly 150 were designated cytomegalovirus-associated. A subsequent analysis found that TCR clusters from the first cohort also tended to co-occur in the 120 or so validation repertoires, with approximately 94% of cluster scores above 0.

The chain couples TRBV6-5 to TRBJ2-7, with TRBD1 matching 7 bases. The sequence came from a woman between 18 and 30 years old in good health and CMV-seronegative. The sequencing sample was made of PBMCs. CDR3 in DNA: TGTGCCAGCAGTTACCTCAGGGGGTCCTACGAGCAGTACTTC. Amino acids: CASSYLRGSYEQYF.